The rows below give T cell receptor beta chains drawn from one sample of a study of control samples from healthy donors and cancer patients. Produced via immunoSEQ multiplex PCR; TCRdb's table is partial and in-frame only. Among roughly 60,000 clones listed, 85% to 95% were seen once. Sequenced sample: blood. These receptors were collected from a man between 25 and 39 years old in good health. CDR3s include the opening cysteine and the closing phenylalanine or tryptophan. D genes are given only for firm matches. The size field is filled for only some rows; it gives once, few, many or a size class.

CDR3 DNA: TGTGCCACCAGTGCCTCAGGGATCAATGAGCAGTTCTTC
CDR3 protein: CATSASGINEQFF
D gene: .
V gene: TRBV24-1
clone size: .
J gene: TRBJ2-1

CDR3 DNA: TGCGCCAGCAGTGGTCCGACAGGGAGGGATGGCTACACCTTC
CDR3 protein: CASSGPTGRDGYTF
D gene: TRBD1
V gene: TRBV10-2
clone size: .
J gene: TRBJ1-2

CDR3 DNA: TGTGCCAGCAGCGAAACAGCTACGATCAAGCCCCAGCATTTT
CDR3 protein: CASSETATIKPQHF
D gene: .
V gene: TRBV9
clone size: .
J gene: TRBJ1-5

CDR3 DNA: TGTGCCAGCAGCTTAAGTCGTAGCTCCTACGAGCAGTACTTC
CDR3 protein: CASSLSRSSYEQYF
D gene: .
V gene: TRBV7-2
clone size: .
J gene: TRBJ2-7

CDR3 DNA: TGTGCCAGCAGCTTAGTAGTGAGCGGGGGATTGGCGGATACGCAGTATTTT
CDR3 protein: CASSLVVSGGLADTQYF
D gene: TRBD2
V gene: TRBV7-2
clone size: .
J gene: TRBJ2-3

CDR3 DNA: TGTGCCAGCAGTTTCCGGACAGGCGGCGAGCAGTACTTC
CDR3 protein: CASSFRTGGEQYF
D gene: TRBD1
V gene: TRBV12-3/TRBV12-4
clone size: .
J gene: TRBJ2-7

CDR3 DNA: TGTGCCAGCAGCAAAGACTACGAGCAGTACTTC
CDR3 protein: CASSKDYEQYF
D gene: .
V gene: TRBV28
clone size: .
J gene: TRBJ2-7

CDR3 DNA: TGTGCCAGCAGTTTCGGGGGTCCACACACTGAAGCTTTCTTT
CDR3 protein: CASSFGGPHTEAFF
D gene: .
V gene: TRBV27
clone size: .
J gene: TRBJ1-1

CDR3 DNA: TGCGCCAGCAGCTTGTTTGGGGGGGCAGCCTACGAGCAGTACTTC
CDR3 protein: CASSLFGGAAYEQYF
D gene: .
V gene: TRBV5-1
clone size: .
J gene: TRBJ2-7

CDR3 DNA: TGTGCCAGCAGTTTTACAGGGGTGATCAGCAATCAGCCCCAGCATTTT
CDR3 protein: CASSFTGVISNQPQHF
D gene: TRBD1
V gene: TRBV28
clone size: .
J gene: TRBJ1-5

CDR3 DNA: TGTGCCAGTAGTAGAGAACTCCGGACACTTTACTCCTACGAGCAGTACTTC
CDR3 protein: CASSRELRTLYSYEQYF
D gene: .
V gene: TRBV19
clone size: .
J gene: TRBJ2-7

CDR3 DNA: TGTGCCAGCAGTTTGGGGACAACTAACTATGGCTACACCTTC
CDR3 protein: CASSLGTTNYGYTF
D gene: .
V gene: TRBV27
clone size: .
J gene: TRBJ1-2

CDR3 DNA: TGTGCCAACGGGACTTCCCCAAGCTCCTATAATTCACCCCTCCACTTT
CDR3 protein: CANGTSPSSYNSPLHF
D gene: .
V gene: TRBV27
clone size: .
J gene: TRBJ1-6

CDR3 DNA: TGTGCCAGCAGTTCCGGCCACTCCTACAATGAGCAGTTCTTC
CDR3 protein: CASSSGHSYNEQFF
D gene: .
V gene: TRBV6-5
clone size: .
J gene: TRBJ2-1

CDR3 DNA: TGTGCCAGCAGCCAACGATGGATGTATGGCTACACCTTC
CDR3 protein: CASSQRWMYGYTF
D gene: .
V gene: TRBV16
clone size: .
J gene: TRBJ1-2

CDR3 DNA: TGTGCCAGCAGCTTAGAGCGGGGGGGCGGTGGGACCCAGTACTTC
CDR3 protein: CASSLERGGGGTQYF
D gene: TRBD2
V gene: TRBV5-5
clone size: .
J gene: TRBJ2-5

CDR3 DNA: TGTGCCAGCAGCTTAGGGCAGGGGGTGACTGAAGCTTTCTTT
CDR3 protein: CASSLGQGVTEAFF
D gene: TRBD1
V gene: TRBV11-2
clone size: .
J gene: TRBJ1-1

CDR3 DNA: TGCGCCAGCAGCCGGAACAGGGGCCTTAACTATGGCTACACCTTC
CDR3 protein: CASSRNRGLNYGYTF
D gene: TRBD1
V gene: TRBV4-3
clone size: .
J gene: TRBJ1-2

CDR3 DNA: TGTGCCAGCACGGGACAGTTAGATTCACCCCTCCACTTT
CDR3 protein: CASTGQLDSPLHF
D gene: TRBD1
V gene: TRBV18
clone size: .
J gene: TRBJ1-6

CDR3 DNA: TGTGCCAGTAGTGGGACAGGCTGGGGTTCACCCCTCCACTTT
CDR3 protein: CASSGTGWGSPLHF
D gene: TRBD1
V gene: TRBV19
clone size: .
J gene: TRBJ1-6

CDR3 DNA: TGTGCCAGCAGCTTAGTTGTTAGTGCATCGTACGAGCAGTACTTC
CDR3 protein: CASSLVVSASYEQYF
D gene: .
V gene: TRBV7-9
clone size: .
J gene: TRBJ2-7

CDR3 DNA: TGCGCCAGCAGACCCCCAAGAAATGAGCAGTTCTTC
CDR3 protein: CASRPPRNEQFF
D gene: .
V gene: TRBV10-2
clone size: .
J gene: TRBJ2-1

CDR3 DNA: TGCGCCAGCAGTGAGTGGACTAGCGGGGGGGAAGAGACCCAGTACTTC
CDR3 protein: CASSEWTSGGEETQYF
D gene: TRBD2
V gene: TRBV10-1
clone size: once
J gene: TRBJ2-5

CDR3 DNA: TGTGCCAGCAGCTTGGACGGGAAGAATTCTCAGCCCCAGCATTTT
CDR3 protein: CASSLDGKNSQPQHF
D gene: .
V gene: TRBV5-4
clone size: .
J gene: TRBJ1-5

CDR3 DNA: TGTGCCAGCAGTTTATCCCCCGGGACAGGGACTTGGGTGGGTCAGCCCCAGCATTTT
CDR3 protein: CASSLSPGTGTWVGQPQHF
D gene: TRBD1
V gene: TRBV28
clone size: .
J gene: TRBJ1-5

CDR3 DNA: TGTGCCAGCAGCCCGCGGACAGGTGCGCGGACCCAGTACTTC
CDR3 protein: CASSPRTGARTQYF
D gene: TRBD1
V gene: TRBV7-2
clone size: .
J gene: TRBJ2-5

CDR3 DNA: TGTGCCAGTAGTATAGGCTTTGGGACAGGGAACACCGGGGAGCTGTTTTTT
CDR3 protein: CASSIGFGTGNTGELFF
D gene: TRBD1
V gene: TRBV19
clone size: .
J gene: TRBJ2-2

CDR3 DNA: TGCGCCAGCAGCAAATACGGAGAAATGAACACTGAAGCTTTCTTT
CDR3 protein: CASSKYGEMNTEAFF
D gene: .
V gene: TRBV5-1
clone size: .
J gene: TRBJ1-1

CDR3 DNA: TGCGCCAGCAGCATGGATCAGGACAAGGGGCGAAACATTCAGTACTTC
CDR3 protein: CASSMDQDKGRNIQYF
D gene: .
V gene: TRBV5-1
clone size: .
J gene: TRBJ2-4

CDR3 DNA: TGTGCCAGTAGTATCCCCCGGGGAGGGAGGGATCAGCCCCAGCATTTT
CDR3 protein: CASSIPRGGRDQPQHF
D gene: .
V gene: TRBV19
clone size: .
J gene: TRBJ1-5

CDR3 DNA: TGTGCCAGCAGTTCTCCGCCGGGACAGGGTCTTCATACGCAGTATTTT
CDR3 protein: CASSSPPGQGLHTQYF
D gene: TRBD1
V gene: TRBV28
clone size: .
J gene: TRBJ2-3

CDR3 DNA: TGTGCCAGCAGCGAAGGTCGACTAGCGGGGGAGCAAGAGACCCAGTACTTC
CDR3 protein: CASSEGRLAGEQETQYF
D gene: TRBD2
V gene: TRBV9
clone size: .
J gene: TRBJ2-5

CDR3 DNA: TGTGCCACCCGCCTAAACTATGGCTACACCTTC
CDR3 protein: CATRLNYGYTF
D gene: .
V gene: TRBV12-3/TRBV12-4
clone size: .
J gene: TRBJ1-2

CDR3 DNA: TGTGCCAGCAGCGGAAAGGGTCCTGGGGCCAACGTCCTGACTTTC
CDR3 protein: CASSGKGPGANVLTF
D gene: .
V gene: TRBV9
clone size: .
J gene: TRBJ2-6

CDR3 DNA: TGTGCCAGCATCGGGACAATCCATCAGCCCCAGCATTTT
CDR3 protein: CASIGTIHQPQHF
D gene: .
V gene: TRBV6-6
clone size: .
J gene: TRBJ1-5

CDR3 DNA: TGTGCCAGCAGTGAGTGGAGTAACAATCCAACAGATACGCAGTATTTT
CDR3 protein: CASSEWSNNPTDTQYF
D gene: .
V gene: TRBV6-1
clone size: .
J gene: TRBJ2-3

CDR3 DNA: TGTGCCAGCAGCCTAAGGGGGAATTGGTACTTC
CDR3 protein: CASSLRGNWYF
D gene: .
V gene: TRBV14
clone size: once
J gene: TRBJ2-7

CDR3 DNA: TGCACCAGCAGCCAAGCCTCCTGGACAGGGGGTAAGGGCTACACCTTC
CDR3 protein: CTSSQASWTGGKGYTF
D gene: .
V gene: TRBV1
clone size: .
J gene: TRBJ1-2

CDR3 DNA: TGTGCCAGCAGCCAAGAATTCTTCTCCCAAGAGACCCAGTACTTC
CDR3 protein: CASSQEFFSQETQYF
D gene: .
V gene: TRBV3-1/TRBV3-2
clone size: once
J gene: TRBJ2-5

CDR3 DNA: TGTGCCAGTAGGCTGGGGGGGGCTGAAGCTTTCTTT
CDR3 protein: CASRLGGAEAFF
D gene: .
V gene: TRBV19
clone size: .
J gene: TRBJ1-1

CDR3 DNA: TGTGCCAGCAGTGAAGGTCCGAGGGCCCGCCCAGATACGCAGTATTTT
CDR3 protein: CASSEGPRARPDTQYF
D gene: .
V gene: TRBV6-1
clone size: .
J gene: TRBJ2-3

CDR3 DNA: TGTGCCAGCAGCCTAAGCGGGAGGCGTAATGAGCAGTTCTTC
CDR3 protein: CASSLSGRRNEQFF
D gene: TRBD2
V gene: TRBV25-1
clone size: .
J gene: TRBJ2-1

CDR3 DNA: TGCGCCAGCAGCTTGAACGGGAGGGGAGAGACCCAGTACTTC
CDR3 protein: CASSLNGRGETQYF
D gene: TRBD2
V gene: TRBV5-1
clone size: .
J gene: TRBJ2-5

CDR3 DNA: TGTGCCAGCAGCACGAGACTAGCGGGAGGGAAATACACAGATACGCAGTATTTT
CDR3 protein: CASSTRLAGGKYTDTQYF
D gene: TRBD2
V gene: TRBV9
clone size: .
J gene: TRBJ2-3

CDR3 DNA: TGTGCCAGCAACTCACCCCGTGGCTCTGGAAACACCATATATTTT
CDR3 protein: CASNSPRGSGNTIYF
D gene: .
V gene: TRBV5-6
clone size: .
J gene: TRBJ1-3

CDR3 DNA: TGTGCCAGCAGTTACCAGCAGGGCGCAGAAAAACTGTTTTTT
CDR3 protein: CASSYQQGAEKLFF
D gene: .
V gene: TRBV6-5
clone size: .
J gene: TRBJ1-4

CDR3 DNA: TGTGCCAGCAGCCAAGACGGCACTAGCGGGAGTAACTACGAGCAGTACTTC
CDR3 protein: CASSQDGTSGSNYEQYF
D gene: TRBD2
V gene: TRBV14
clone size: .
J gene: TRBJ2-7

CDR3 DNA: TGTGCCAGCAGCTCTGCGGGGGGGTCCTCCTACAATGAGCAGTTCTTC
CDR3 protein: CASSSAGGSSYNEQFF
D gene: TRBD2
V gene: TRBV7-8
clone size: .
J gene: TRBJ2-1

CDR3 DNA: TGTGCCAGCTCACCACCGGGACAGGGAGGCGAAAAACTGTTTTTT
CDR3 protein: CASSPPGQGGEKLFF
D gene: TRBD1
V gene: TRBV18
clone size: once
J gene: TRBJ1-4

CDR3 DNA: TGTGCCAGCAGCCACCGGGACAGCACAGATACGCAGTATTTT
CDR3 protein: CASSHRDSTDTQYF
D gene: .
V gene: TRBV11-2
clone size: .
J gene: TRBJ2-3

CDR3 DNA: TGCGCCAGCAGTGGGAACCAGGGGGCCAGCACCGGGGAGCTGTTTTTT
CDR3 protein: CASSGNQGASTGELFF
D gene: TRBD1
V gene: TRBV10-1
clone size: .
J gene: TRBJ2-2

CDR3 DNA: TGTGCCAGCAGCTCAGGGGGACGCGGGAACACTGAAGCTTTCTTT
CDR3 protein: CASSSGGRGNTEAFF
D gene: TRBD1
V gene: TRBV7-3
clone size: .
J gene: TRBJ1-1

CDR3 DNA: TGTGCCAGTAGTACATACGAACCGGGACTAGCGGGGTGGGGCTACAATGAGCAGTTCTTC
CDR3 protein: CASSTYEPGLAGWGYNEQFF
D gene: TRBD2
V gene: TRBV19
clone size: .
J gene: TRBJ2-1

CDR3 DNA: TGTGCCAGCAGCAAAGAGATCAGGGCGGGGGCCTATGGCTACACCTTC
CDR3 protein: CASSKEIRAGAYGYTF
D gene: .
V gene: TRBV21-1
clone size: .
J gene: TRBJ1-2